This T cell receptor (beta chain) appears in the sequencing data of a study of T cell repertoires in cytomegalovirus infection. Findings of the study overall: Within the response measured ex vivo, HLA-C-restricted CMV-specific TCR beta clonotypes were dominant.

This clonotype was seen a few times. Its antigen is as yet unknown. The germline V and J ends were trimmed by 3 bases and 6 bases, with 15 bases remaining between them. CDR1 and CDR2 (germline): MDHEN, SYDVKM. There are 15 residues in the CDR3. A single record per CDR3 protein comes from TCRdb applying MiXCR to the reads. This table holds roughly 200,000 distinct CDR3 sequences, about 18% found once. This sequence was found in a human donor in good health (CMV status not recorded). Some clones in this sample may be carry-over from other donors' samples. The genes are TRBV28 and TRBJ2-1; D perhaps matches TRBD1 (6 bases). Sequencing was performed on CD8+ T cells from PBMCs. The CDR3 spells CASSFPPGVSNEQFF. CDR3 DNA: TGTGCCAGCAGTTTCCCTCCAGGGGTGAGCAATGAGCAGTTCTTC.